What follows is one T cell receptor (beta chain) and its context. The repertoire was sequenced with immunoSEQ multiplex PCR; TCRdb's copy has only in-frame clones and lacks some. This sample has 50,000 to 55,000 clones, with 75% to 90% found just once. The data are from a study of OX40 agonist ivuxolimab in advanced cancers. V was pared by 1 base and J by 4 bases, with 7 bases between. CDR1 and CDR2 (germline): SGHNT, YENEEA. The CDR3 runs to 13 residues. The V call is TRBV11-3, the J call TRBJ1-1; D gene unclear. Material: CD4+ or CD8+ T cells sorted from blood, obtained in a trial of the OX40 agonist ivuxolimab. The sequence was obtained from an adult with an advanced solid tumor such as melanoma, head and neck, liver or kidney cancer. CDR3 sequence (DNA): TGTGCCAGCAGCTTAGTTGGGTCCACTGAAGCTTTCTTT. This codes for CASSLVGSTEAFF.